This passage covers 18 T cell receptor beta chains from one sample sequenced in a study of blood T cell repertoires in COVID-19. Assay: immunoSEQ multiplex PCR; the TCRdb copy retains only in-frame clones and omits some. The data contain 170,000 or so clones, about nine tenths of them seen just once; the ten biggest clones take up around 1.9%. The sequenced sample was peripheral blood. Receptors originate from a man in his late teens or twenties who had recovered from COVID-19.

The chain recombines TRBV7-9 with TRBJ1-5; D ambiguous. Germline CDR1 and CDR2: SEHNR and FQNEAQ (reference sequence). Trimming removed 5 bases at V and 3 bases at J, with 17 bases between. There are 16 residues in the CDR3. The CDR3 protein is CASSPQYSGYNQPQHF. CDR3 DNA: TGTGCCAGCAGCCCACAATATTCAGGTTACAATCAGCCCCAGCATTTT.

The J gene is TRBJ2-1, the V gene TRBV12-3 or TRBV12-4, with D unclear. Trimming stripped 6 bases from V and 4 bases from J, with 7 bases between. This CDR3 has 12 amino acids. The CDR3 nucleotides are TGTGCCAGCAGCCATAGATACAATGAGCAGTTCTTC. Translated: CASSHRYNEQFF.

The genes are TRBV4-2 and TRBJ2-2; TRBD1 might be the D (5 bases). The CDR3 totals 14 residues. CDR1 is LGHNA and CDR2 is YNFKEQ in the germline V gene. V lost 0 bases, J lost 8 bases, and 10 bases lay in between. The CDR3 DNA reads TGTGCCAGCAGCCAAGATAGGGGATCGGGGGAGCTGTTTTTT. Translated, it gives CASSQDRGSGELFF.

The CDR3 spells CASSPQGAGYEQYF. CDR3 nucleotides: TGTGCCAGCAGCCCCCAGGGAGCGGGCTACGAGCAGTACTTC. The V call is TRBV9, the J call TRBJ2-7; D might be TRBD2 (6 bases). CDR1 is SGDLS, CDR2 YYNGEE, per germline. CDR3 length: 14 residues. V lost 4 bases, J lost 3 bases, and 14 bases lay in between.

The chain couples TRBV2 to TRBJ2-2; perhaps TRBD2 as D (6 bases). Trimming took off 5 bases at V and 0 bases at J, with 10 bases between the two ends. The CDR3 totals 15 residues. Germline lookup yields CDR1 SNHLY and CDR2 FYNNEI. Here the CDR3 reads CASSWDFANTGELFF. CDR3 DNA: TGTGCCAGCAGTTGGGACTTCGCGAACACCGGGGAGCTGTTTTTT.

This clone was observed once. DNA of the CDR3: TGTGCCAGCAGTCTAAGGACTAGCACAGATACGCAGTATTTT. Its protein product is CASSLRTSTDTQYF. The J gene is TRBJ2-3, the V gene TRBV27, with a possible D match to TRBD2 (5 bases). The V gene's germline CDR1 is MNHEY and CDR2 SMNVEV (reference sequence). Trimming removed 5 bases from V and 0 bases from J, with 9 bases in between. There are 14 residues in the CDR3.

The chain recombines TRBV5-6 with TRBJ1-2; 9 bases are a match to TRBD1. Unmatched junction bases numbered 3, after V lost 3 bases and J lost 0 bases. This CDR3 has 15 amino acids. Germline V gene data show CDR1 as SGHDT and CDR2 as YYEEEE. The CDR3 coding sequence is TGTGCCAGCAGCTGGGGGGACAGGGCTAACTATGGCTACACCTTC. It encodes CASSWGDRANYGYTF.

This chain connects TRBV10-2 to TRBJ2-7, with D possibly being TRBD2 (6 bases). Germline V gene data show CDR1 as WSHSY and CDR2 as SAAADI. Trimming stripped 11 bases from V and 0 bases from J, with 14 bases between. This CDR3 comprises 13 residues. The chain's CDR3 is CAARMRDSYEQYF. Written as DNA, the CDR3 is TGCGCCGCCCGAATGCGGGACTCCTACGAGCAGTACTTC.

This clone occurred once. This rearrangement joins TRBV28 to TRBJ2-7; 11 positions match TRBD2. The CDR3 is 14 residues long. The germline V gene encodes CDR1 MDHEN and CDR2 SYDVKM. The J segment lost 7 bases and the V segment lost 6 bases, leaving 8 bases of the junction unmatched. CDR3: CASSSSGRLWEQYF. The CDR3 DNA follows: TGTGCCAGCAGCTCTAGCGGGAGGCTGTGGGAGCAGTACTTC.

The chain employs TRBV11-2 and TRBJ2-5; 7 bases match TRBD2. The CDR3 extends over 15 amino acids. The germline V gene has CDR1 SGHAT and CDR2 FQNNGV. The junction had 4 bases not matched to a gene; V was cut back by 1 base and J by 2 bases. CDR3 nucleotides: TGTGCCAGCAGCTTAGGGACTAGAAAGCAAGAGACCCAGTACTTC. Translated, it gives CASSLGTRKQETQYF.

This clone was seen only once. The gene calls are TRBV2 and TRBJ1-4; 8 bases are a match to TRBD1. Germline assignment: CDR1 SNHLY and CDR2 FYNNEI. The CDR3 extends over 15 amino acids. The junction had 15 bases not matched to a gene; V was cut back by 4 bases and J by 14 bases. The CDR3 coding sequence is TGTGCCAGCAGTGCGTCAGGGGGCGAGTTTAAAAGGCTGTTTTTT. Its protein is CASSASGGEFKRLFF. Full variable domain (outside the CDR3, taken from reference TRBV2 and TRBJ1-4): EPEVTQTPSHQVTQMGQEVILRCVPISNHLYFYWYRQILGQKVEFLVSFYNNEISEKSEIFDDQFSVERPDGSNFTLKIRSTKLEDSAMYFCASSASGGEFKRLFFGSGTQLSVL.

The chain employs TRBV20-1 and TRBJ2-1; D ambiguous. V lost 8 bases and J 5 bases, leaving 7 bases between the germline ends. The CDR3 runs to 10 residues. Looked up from germline, CDR1 is DFQATT and CDR2 is SNEGSKA (reference sequence). CDR3 in amino acids: CSLVDNEQFF. CDR3 DNA: TGCAGTCTAGTTGACAATGAGCAGTTCTTC.

The chain has TRBV7-9 and TRBJ1-5; 9 nucleotides match TRBD1. The ends lost 2 bases at V and 0 bases at J; junction bases unmatched: 11. Germline-derived CDR1 and CDR2 are SEHNR and FQNEAQ (reference sequence). The CDR3 extends over 19 amino acids. CDR3 DNA sequence: TGTGCCAGCAGCTTACCTATCCGGGACAGGGAGTATAGCAATCAGCCCCAGCATTTT. It yields the protein CASSLPIRDREYSNQPQHF. The whole variable domain, remainder taken from reference TRBV7-9 and TRBJ1-5, is DTGVSQNPRHKITKRGQNVTFRCDPISEHNRLYWYRQTLGQGPEFLTYFQNEAQLEKSRLLSDRFSAERPKGSFSTLEIQRTEQGDSAMYLCASSLPIRDREYSNQPQHFGDGTRLSIL.

The V and J genes are TRBV9 and TRBJ2-1; D might be TRBD2 (5 bases). V dropped 2 bases and J dropped 9 bases, with 12 bases sitting between them. The CDR3 length is 13 residues. Per the germline V gene, CDR1 is SGDLS and CDR2 is YYNGEE. CDR3 sequence (DNA): TGTGCCAGCAGCGTTGCCCATGGAGGTGAGCAGTTCTTC. Translation: CASSVAHGGEQFF.

V usage is TRBV30 and J usage is TRBJ1-5; TRBD1 might be the D (5 bases). The CDR3 is 16 residues long. Trimming took 0 bases from V and 0 from J, leaving 12 bases between them. Germline lookup yields CDR1 GTSNPN and CDR2 SVGIG (reference sequence). CDR3 in DNA: TGTGCCTGGAGTGTAAAGGGGAAAAATAGCAATCAGCCCCAGCATTTT. Its translation is CAWSVKGKNSNQPQHF.

The V call is TRBV28, the J call TRBJ1-5; tentatively, D is TRBD1 (5 bases). The V end was cut by 4 bases, the J end by 6 bases, with 10 bases between. The CDR3 runs 13 residues. The V gene's germline CDR1 is MDHEN and CDR2 SYDVKM. In DNA, the CDR3 is TGTGCCAGCAGTTCAGGGTTTGTTCAGCCCCAGCATTTT. As protein: CASSSGFVQPQHF.

The chain carries TRBV7-2 and TRBJ2-2, with 7 bases aligning to TRBD1. From germline, CDR1 is SGHTA and CDR2 FQGNSA. This CDR3 contains 15 residues. Trimming took 3 bases from V and 3 from J; bases not matched to a gene: 4. The CDR3 bases are TGTGCCAGCAGCTTCGACAGGGCCGACACCGGGGAGCTGTTTTTT. This sequence encodes CASSFDRADTGELFF.

The V call is TRBV4-3, the J call TRBJ1-2; TRBD1 matches 7 bases. Losses at the gene ends were 5 bases for V and 8 bases for J; bases not matched to a gene: 17. Germline CDR1 is LGHNA and CDR2 is YSLEER. The CDR3 length is 16 residues. In DNA form, the CDR3 reads TGCGCCAGCAGCGCCCACCGGGACAGCCTGTCTCGGGGCTACACCTTC. Residues: CASSAHRDSLSRGYTF.